These 11 T cell receptor beta chains came from one sample sequenced in a study of blood T cell repertoires in COVID-19. The method was immunoSEQ multiplex PCR; TCRdb's version includes in-frame clones alone and lacks a portion of them. The table records 130,000 or so clones, around nine tenths of them present only once. Input material: peripheral blood. The receptors come from a man aged 50 to 60 with acute or convalescent COVID-19.

The chain has TRBV14 and TRBJ2-5, with TRBD2 matching over 8 bases. From germline, CDR1 is SGHDN and CDR2 FVKESK. The CDR3 runs 16 residues. V was clipped by 0 bases and J by 5 bases; unmatched bases: 8. CDR3 residues: CASSQEGPGGVETQYF. The CDR3 DNA follows: TGTGCCAGCAGCCAAGAAGGGCCCGGGGGGGTTGAGACCCAGTACTTC.

The chain joins TRBV19 to TRBJ1-4, with 7 bases identical to TRBD1. J lost 7 bases, V lost 5 bases, and 13 bases had no gene match. The CDR3 has 16 amino acids. Looked up from germline, CDR1 is LNHDA and CDR2 is SQIVND (reference sequence). The CDR3 region is CASSSITGVDREKLFF. DNA for the CDR3: TGTGCCAGTAGTTCAATCACAGGGGTCGACCGTGAAAAACTGTTTTTT. The whole variable domain, remainder taken from reference TRBV19 and TRBJ1-4, is DGGITQSPKYLFRKEGQNVTLSCEQNLNHDAMYWYRQDPGQGLRLIYYSQIVNDFQKGDIAEGYSVSREKKESFPLTVTSAQKNPTAFYLCASSSITGVDREKLFFGSGTQLSVL.

This rearrangement joins TRBV7-8 to TRBJ2-7; 7 bases match TRBD2. There are 16 residues in the CDR3. V lost 0 bases and J lost 2; bases outside the gene matches: 7. CDR1 and CDR2 (germline): SGHVS, FQNEAQ. The CDR3 DNA sequence: TGTGCCAGCAGCTTAGCGGCCGGACTAGGAACCTACGAGCAGTACTTC. It is translated as CASSLAAGLGTYEQYF.

V usage is TRBV6-5 and J usage is TRBJ2-3, with 8 bases lining up with TRBD2. In germline, CDR1 is MNHEY, CDR2 SVGAGI. The CDR3 is 15 amino acids. The V segment lost 4 bases and the J segment 3 bases; nucleotides outside the gene matches: 6. The CDR3 sequence: CASSSGLAGTDTQYF. CDR3 coding DNA: TGTGCCAGCAGTTCCGGGCTAGCGGGTACAGATACGCAGTATTTT.

The rearrangement joins TRBV12-5 to TRBJ1-5, with D uncertain. The CDR3 totals 16 residues. Deletions cut 1 base from V and 4 bases from J, with 14 bases between. Germline V gene lookup returns CDR1 LGHNT and CDR2 FRNRAP. CDR3 loop: CASGLAPGGPNQPQHF. Here the CDR3 DNA reads TGTGCTAGTGGTTTGGCCCCCGGAGGGCCGAATCAGCCCCAGCATTTT. The variable domain in full, with the rest retrieved from reference TRBV12-5 and TRBJ1-5, is DARVTQTPRHKVTEMGQEVTMRCQPILGHNTVFWYRQTMMQGLELLAYFRNRAPLDDSGMPKDRFSAEMPDATLATLKIQPSEPRDSAVYFCASGLAPGGPNQPQHFGDGTRLSIL.

This rearrangement joins TRBV30 to TRBJ2-1; 10 bases match TRBD2. The germline gives CDR1 GTSNPN, CDR2 SVGIG (reference sequence). V lost 3 bases, J lost 7 bases, and 9 bases stayed unmatched. This CDR3 spans 15 amino acids. CDR3 coding DNA: TGTGCCTGGAGCCTGGCCCTAGCGGGAGTAAATGAGCAGTTCTTC. Encoded protein: CAWSLALAGVNEQFF.

This clone is a singleton in its sample. The rearrangement uses TRBV27 and TRBJ2-3; perhaps TRBD1 as D (6 bases). CDR1 and CDR2 from the germline V gene are MNHEY and SMNVEV (reference sequence). This CDR3 is 15 amino acids long. The V end lost 3 bases, the J end lost 2 bases, and 12 bases lay between the germline ends. The CDR3 region is CASSFRGPPTDTQYF. CDR3 DNA: TGTGCCAGCAGTTTCAGGGGCCCCCCCACAGATACGCAGTATTTT.

This chain joins TRBV25-1 and TRBJ1-5; 8 bases are a match to TRBD1. Looked up from germline, CDR1 is MGHDK and CDR2 is SYGVNS. The CDR3 spans 12 residues. Trimming removed 9 bases from V and 5 bases from J; junction bases left unmatched: 3. The CDR3 nucleotides read TGTGCCAGTACAGGGGGGGATCAGCCCCAGCATTTT. Translated: CASTGGDQPQHF.

The chain employs TRBV30 and TRBJ1-6; 10 nucleotides line up with TRBD1. Germline V CDR1 and CDR2: GTSNPN, SVGIG (reference sequence). The V and J ends lost 2 bases and 9 bases, in that order; junction bases with no gene match: 7. CDR3 length equals 15 residues. CDR3: CAWSSFRDRGSPLHF. The CDR3 DNA reads TGTGCCTGGAGTTCTTTCAGGGACAGGGGTTCACCCCTCCACTTT.

This chain uses TRBV27 with TRBJ1-2; 10 bases agree with TRBD1. Per germline, CDR1 MNHEY and CDR2 SMNVEV (reference sequence). The CDR3 sequence is 17 residues long. The trim removed 5 bases at V and 2 bases at J, leaving 11 bases unmatched. The CDR3 DNA is TGTGCCAGCAGTCTGTCCCGGGACAGGGGTTGGAACTATGGCTACACCTTC. Translation: CASSLSRDRGWNYGYTF.

This clone was detected only a few times. The V call is TRBV30, the J call TRBJ1-5, with 7 nucleotides matching TRBD1. Germline V lookup: CDR1 GTSNPN, CDR2 SVGIG (reference sequence). The V gene end was trimmed by 1 base and the J gene end by 4 bases; junction bases not matched to a gene: 4. The CDR3 spans 14 residues. In nucleotides, the CDR3 is TGTGCCTGGAGTGCCGGGACAGCTAATCAGCCCCAGCATTTT. Its translation: CAWSAGTANQPQHF.